Listed below are T cell receptor beta chains from one sample, sequenced in a study of CD8 T cells in ankylosing spondylitis. TCRdb passed the 5' RACE reads through MiXCR, listing each CDR3 protein once. The data show hundreds of thousands of distinct CDR3 sequences, roughly 26% seen once. Material for sequencing was blood, either unsorted or a sorted T cell fraction (not recorded which). The receptor source for this set is a male donor with ankylosing spondylitis. Both conserved end residues are part of each CDR3. Fields, in order: J gene, D gene, V gene, clone size, CDR3 protein, CDR3 DNA. The D gene is left open where the match is weak. Rows may omit the clone size; those that give it use once, few, many or a size class.

>TRBJ2-1|TRBD2|TRBV20-1|NA
CSAPPGGAGGRGEQFF
TGCAGTGCCCCACCGGGGGGAGCGGGAGGGCGGGGTGAGCAGTTCTTC
>TRBJ1-6|TRBD1|TRBV11-2|NA
CASSPLEGASSPLHF
TGTGCCAGCAGCCCCCTTGAGGGGGCGAGTTCACCCCTCCACTTT
>TRBJ2-1|NA|TRBV11-2|few
CASSLARALSSYNEQFF
TGTGCCAGCAGCTTAGCACGGGCCTTGAGCTCCTACAATGAGCAGTTCTTC
>TRBJ2-5|NA|TRBV7-8|NA
CASSLRGNQETQYF
TGTGCCAGCAGCCTTCGAGGGAACCAAGAGACCCAGTACTTC
>TRBJ2-1|NA|TRBV5-1|few
CASSGVGDRYNEQFF
TGCGCCAGCAGCGGGGTGGGTGATCGTTACAATGAGCAGTTCTTC
>TRBJ2-3|TRBD2|TRBV5-6|few
CASSLEVAGISTDTQYF
TGTGCCAGCAGCTTGGAGGTAGCGGGAATTAGCACAGATACGCAGTATTTT
>TRBJ1-2|NA|TRBV25-1|few
CASSAGNYGYTF
TGTGCCAGCAGTGCAGGGAACTATGGCTACACCTTC
>TRBJ2-1|TRBD1|TRBV11-2|NA
CASSFQGAHFF
TGTGCCAGCAGCTTTCAGGGGGCGCATTTCTTC
>TRBJ2-5|NA|TRBV12-3/TRBV12-4|few
CASRFTGDETQYF
TGTGCCAGCAGGTTCACAGGAGACGAGACCCAGTACTTC
>TRBJ2-3|NA|TRBV29-1|NA
CSLIQGGTDTQYF
TGCAGTCTTATACAGGGAGGTACAGATACGCAGTATTTT
>TRBJ1-2|TRBD1|TRBV7-2|few
CASSPGDRVSGYTF
TGTGCCAGCAGTCCTGGGGACAGGGTTTCTGGCTACACCTTC
>TRBJ1-4|NA|TRBV7-9|NA
CASSLRLATNEKLFF
TGTGCCAGCAGCTTACGGTTGGCGACTAATGAAAAACTGTTTTTT
>TRBJ2-1|NA|TRBV5-1|few
CASSLAISPPEQFF
TGCGCCAGCAGCTTGGCCATCAGCCCCCCTGAGCAGTTCTTC
>TRBJ2-2|TRBD2|TRBV20-1|NA
CSARERDYTGELFF
TGCAGTGCTAGGGAGCGGGACTACACCGGGGAGCTGTTTTTT
>TRBJ2-3|NA|TRBV5-1|NA
CASSLSARGGTDTQYF
TGCGCCAGCAGCTTGTCGGCCAGGGGAGGCACAGATACGCAGTATTTT
>TRBJ2-1|TRBD2|TRBV7-8|few
CASSWGGAGVVDEQFF
TGTGCCAGCAGCTGGGGGGGAGCGGGAGTTGTCGATGAGCAGTTCTTC
>TRBJ2-6|TRBD1|TRBV5-1|few
CASSGISGGSGANVLTF
TGCGCCAGCAGCGGGATTTCAGGGGGCTCTGGGGCCAACGTCCTGACTTTC
>TRBJ2-5|NA|TRBV2|few
CASTPGGSQETQYF
TGTGCCAGCACACCGGGCGGCTCCCAAGAGACCCAGTACTTC
>TRBJ1-2|TRBD1|TRBV12-3/TRBV12-4|few
CASSLTGRTGGGEGYTF
TGTGCCAGCAGTTTAACCGGGCGCACAGGGGGCGGAGAAGGCTACACCTTC
>TRBJ2-5|NA|TRBV20-1|few
CSAPLRGETQYF
TGCAGTGCCCCTCTCAGGGGTGAGACCCAGTACTTC
>TRBJ2-3|NA|TRBV11-2|few
CASSPGGSSQYF
TGTGCCAGCAGCCCCGGGGGCAGCTCGCAGTATTTT
>TRBJ1-3|TRBD1|TRBV7-2|few
CASSLKQGGGNTIYF
TGTGCCAGCAGCTTAAAACAGGGGGGAGGAAACACCATATATTTT
>TRBJ2-2|NA|TRBV7-2|NA
CASSLPGAGTGELFF
TGTGCCAGCAGCTTGCCGGGGGCTGGGACCGGGGAGCTGTTTTTT
>TRBJ1-2|TRBD1|TRBV2|few
CASSWGQSYGYTF
TGTGCCAGCAGTTGGGGACAGTCCTATGGCTACACCTTC
>TRBJ2-1|NA|TRBV6-1|NA
CASSSPQRRYNEQFF
TGTGCCAGCAGCTCCCCCCAGCGCCGATACAATGAGCAGTTCTTC
>TRBJ2-1|NA|TRBV6-2/TRBV6-3|NA
CASSPDYPNEQFF
TGTGCCAGCAGTCCGGACTATCCCAATGAGCAGTTCTTC
>TRBJ2-2|NA|TRBV10-1|once
CASNPVLPGELFF
TGCGCCAGCAATCCGGTCCTACCGGGGGAGCTGTTTTTT
>TRBJ2-1|NA|TRBV5-1|NA
CASSGTVGNEQFF
TGCGCCAGCAGCGGAACAGTGGGCAATGAGCAGTTCTTC
>TRBJ1-2|TRBD1|TRBV7-9|NA
CASSSRTGYYGYTF
TGTGCCAGCAGCTCCCGGACAGGCTACTATGGCTACACCTTC
>TRBJ2-2|NA|TRBV11-2|few
CASRSYLANTGELFF
TGTGCCAGCAGGTCGTACCTCGCGAACACCGGGGAGCTGTTTTTT
>TRBJ2-7|TRBD2|TRBV7-2|NA
CASSTVAGAYEQYF
TGTGCCAGCAGCACAGTAGCGGGAGCCTACGAGCAGTACTTC
>TRBJ2-1|TRBD2|TRBV20-1|many
CSASTAAGVKYNGDEQFF
TGCAGTGCTAGTACTGCGGCGGGAGTAAAGTACAATGGTGATGAGCAGTTCTTC
>TRBJ2-1|NA|TRBV6-6|NA
CASSYSRDKEQFF
TGTGCCAGCAGTTACTCCCGGGACAAGGAGCAGTTCTTC
>TRBJ1-2|NA|TRBV5-1|NA
CASSERMDGNYGYTF
TGCGCCAGCAGCGAAAGAATGGACGGAAACTATGGCTACACCTTC
>TRBJ2-2|TRBD2|TRBV3-1|few
CASSQVSGNSGRGELFF
TGTGCCAGCAGCCAAGTTTCGGGGAATAGCGGGAGAGGGGAGCTGTTTTTT
>TRBJ2-1|TRBD2|TRBV11-3|NA
CASSLEASGGHNEQFF
TGTGCCAGCAGCTTAGAAGCTAGCGGAGGCCACAATGAGCAGTTCTTC
>TRBJ2-1|NA|TRBV12-3/TRBV12-4|NA
CASTLGIAESLQFF
TGTGCCAGCACTCTAGGAATAGCGGAGTCCCTGCAGTTCTTC
>TRBJ1-1|NA|TRBV2|few
CASSGWKGFNRRNTEAFF
TGTGCCAGCAGTGGGTGGAAAGGGTTTAACAGGAGGAACACTGAAGCTTTCTTT
>TRBJ2-5|NA|TRBV5-5|NA
CASSYSARTGRGETQYF
TGTGCCAGCAGCTACTCTGCCCGGACAGGGAGGGGAGAGACCCAGTACTTC
>TRBJ1-1|NA|TRBV7-9|few
CASRGGVNTEAFF
TGTGCCAGCAGAGGCGGGGTGAACACTGAAGCTTTCTTT
>TRBJ1-4|NA|TRBV2|NA
CASSSDGGKLFF
TGTGCCAGCAGTTCGGACGGCGGAAAACTGTTTTTT
>TRBJ1-2|TRBD1|TRBV6-6|NA
CASSYGDSYGYTF
TGTGCCAGCAGTTACGGGGACAGCTATGGCTACACCTTC
>TRBJ1-3|NA|TRBV6-1|NA
CASSRDGLLGNTIYF
TGTGCCAGCAGCCGGGACGGGCTCCTCGGAAACACCATATATTTT
>TRBJ2-2|NA|TRBV20-1|NA
CSARDLRGSNTGELFF
TGCAGTGCTAGAGATTTGCGGGGATCGAACACCGGGGAGCTGTTTTTT
>TRBJ1-1|NA|TRBV7-2|few
CASSPIGPWGTEAFF
TGTGCCAGCAGCCCGATAGGGCCATGGGGCACTGAAGCTTTCTTT
>TRBJ2-3|TRBD2|TRBV5-1|NA
CASSLGLAGRQDTQYF
TGCGCCAGCAGCTTGGGACTAGCGGGACGGCAAGATACGCAGTATTTT
>TRBJ1-5|NA|TRBV7-8|few
CASSLEEYGQPQHF
TGTGCCAGCAGCTTAGAGGAGTATGGGCAGCCCCAGCATTTT
>TRBJ2-1|TRBD2|TRBV7-2|few
CASSLGGTSRGQFF
TGTGCCAGCAGCTTAGGCGGGACTAGCCGTGGGCAGTTCTTC
>TRBJ2-5|NA|TRBV20-1|NA
CSARARGQETQYF
TGCAGTGCTAGGGCCCGGGGCCAAGAGACCCAGTACTTC
>TRBJ1-1|NA|TRBV20-1|NA
CSALDRNTEAFF
TGCAGTGCCCTCGACAGGAACACTGAAGCTTTCTTT
>TRBJ2-7|TRBD1|TRBV20-1|NA
CSAETGVRFEQYF
TGCAGTGCCGAAACAGGGGTTCGGTTCGAGCAGTACTTC
>TRBJ2-1|NA|TRBV24-1|few
CATSDLGTPRSNEQFF
TGTGCCACCAGTGACTTAGGGACTCCCAGATCCAATGAGCAGTTCTTC
>TRBJ2-3|TRBD2|TRBV7-8|NA
CASSLAKAGGKDTQYF
TGTGCCAGCAGCTTAGCCAAAGCGGGAGGGAAAGATACGCAGTATTTT
>TRBJ2-3|NA|TRBV20-1|NA
CSARVDLSTDTQYF
TGCAGTGCTAGAGTGGACCTCAGCACAGATACGCAGTATTTT
>TRBJ2-2|TRBD1|TRBV20-1|NA
CSAKALGTGGTGELFF
TGCAGTGCCAAAGCACTAGGGACAGGGGGTACCGGGGAGCTGTTTTTT
>TRBJ2-1|TRBD2|TRBV28|few
CASSPSGRAINEQFF
TGTGCCAGCAGCCCCAGCGGGAGGGCCATCAATGAGCAGTTCTTC
>TRBJ1-2|NA|TRBV6-1|NA
CASRRQNYGYTF
TGTGCCAGCAGACGACAGAACTATGGCTACACCTTC
>TRBJ2-5|NA|TRBV20-1|many
CSARIETQYF
TGCAGTGCTAGAATCGAGACCCAGTACTTC
>TRBJ1-1|NA|TRBV5-6|NA
CASSNPGALNTEAFF
TGTGCCAGCAGCAATCCGGGGGCCTTAAACACTGAAGCTTTCTTT
>TRBJ1-1|NA|TRBV29-1|NA
CSVVNKLNTEAFF
TGCAGCGTTGTCAACAAACTGAACACTGAAGCTTTCTTT